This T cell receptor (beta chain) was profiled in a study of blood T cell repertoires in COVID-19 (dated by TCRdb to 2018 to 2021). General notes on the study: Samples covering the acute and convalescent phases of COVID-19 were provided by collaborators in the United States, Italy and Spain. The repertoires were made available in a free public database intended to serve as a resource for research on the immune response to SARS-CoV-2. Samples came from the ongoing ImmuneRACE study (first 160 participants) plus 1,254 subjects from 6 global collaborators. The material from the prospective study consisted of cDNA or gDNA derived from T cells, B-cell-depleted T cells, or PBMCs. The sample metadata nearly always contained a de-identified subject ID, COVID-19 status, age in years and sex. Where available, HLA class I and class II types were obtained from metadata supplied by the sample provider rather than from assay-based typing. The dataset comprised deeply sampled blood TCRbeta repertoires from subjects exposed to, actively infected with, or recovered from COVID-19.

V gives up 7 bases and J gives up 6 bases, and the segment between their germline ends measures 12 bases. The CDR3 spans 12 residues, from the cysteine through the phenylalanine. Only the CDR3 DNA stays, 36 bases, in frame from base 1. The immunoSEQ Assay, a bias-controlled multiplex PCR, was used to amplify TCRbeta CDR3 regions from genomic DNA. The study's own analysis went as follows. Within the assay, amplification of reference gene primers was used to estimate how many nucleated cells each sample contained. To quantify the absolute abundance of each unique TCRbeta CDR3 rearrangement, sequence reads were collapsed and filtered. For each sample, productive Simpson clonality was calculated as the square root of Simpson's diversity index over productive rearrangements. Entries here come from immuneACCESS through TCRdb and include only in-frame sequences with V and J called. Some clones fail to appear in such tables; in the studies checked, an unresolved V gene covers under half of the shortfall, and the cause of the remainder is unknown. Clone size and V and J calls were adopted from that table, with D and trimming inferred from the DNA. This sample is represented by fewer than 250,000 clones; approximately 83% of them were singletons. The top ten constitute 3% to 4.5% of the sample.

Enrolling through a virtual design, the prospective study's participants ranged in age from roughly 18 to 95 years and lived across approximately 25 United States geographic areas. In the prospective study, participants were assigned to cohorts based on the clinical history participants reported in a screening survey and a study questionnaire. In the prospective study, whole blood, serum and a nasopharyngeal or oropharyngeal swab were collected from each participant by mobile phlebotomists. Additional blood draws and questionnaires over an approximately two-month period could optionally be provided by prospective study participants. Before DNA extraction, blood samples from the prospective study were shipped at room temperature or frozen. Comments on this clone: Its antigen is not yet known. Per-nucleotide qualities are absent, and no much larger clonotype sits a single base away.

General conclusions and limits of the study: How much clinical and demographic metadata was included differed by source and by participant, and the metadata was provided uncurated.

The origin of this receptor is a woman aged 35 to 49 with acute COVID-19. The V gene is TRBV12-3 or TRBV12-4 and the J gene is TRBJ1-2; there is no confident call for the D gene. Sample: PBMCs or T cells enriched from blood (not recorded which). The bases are TGTGCCAGCACCGGGGTAGCGGATGGCTACACCTTC. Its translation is CASTGVADGYTF.